The 2 T cell receptor beta chains presented below share a single source sample, sequenced in a study of shared clonotypes between healthy human individuals. Clones were read by immunoSEQ multiplex PCR, and TCRdb kept only the in-frame ones, dropping some. This table has around 700,000 clones, around four fifths appearing once. The sample was memory CD4+ T cells sorted from blood. Specified subset: CD45RA-negative fraction. The receptors were gathered from a woman in her 30s in good health.

The rearrangement joins TRBV9 to TRBJ2-3, with a tentative D call TRBD1 (6 bases). CDR1 SGDLS and CDR2 YYNGEE come from the germline V gene. The CDR3 runs to 17 residues. Trimming removed 0 bases from V and 2 bases from J, with 16 bases in between. The CDR3 region has the DNA TGTGCCAGCAGCGTAGCCCACAGGGTTCGAAACACAGATACGCAGTATTTT. Translated, it gives CASSVAHRVRNTDTQYF. Together with reference TRBV9 and TRBJ2-3, the CDR3 gives the full variable domain: DSGVTQTPKHLITATGQRVTLRCSPRSGDLSVYWYQQSLDQGLQFLIQYYNGEERAKGNILERFSAQQFPDLHSELNLSSLELGDSALYFCASSVAHRVRNTDTQYFGPGTRLTVL.

The chain recombines TRBV6-5 with TRBJ2-1; either TRBD1 or TRBD2 may fit D (5 bases each). CDR3 length: 13 amino acids. With 2 bases removed from V and 8 bases from J, the gap between germline ends came to 10 bases. The germline V gene encodes CDR1 MNHEY and CDR2 SVGAGI. CDR3 in DNA: TGTGCCAGCAGTTACAACCAGGGACATGAGCAGTTCTTC. The encoded protein is CASSYNQGHEQFF.